This T cell receptor (beta chain) was captured by sequencing in a study of blood T cells in healthy people across ages. About the study: Roughly one uniquely barcoded beta molecule per two T cells was captured.

Using a J-beta primer mix together with a sample-barcoded 5' primer, a second PCR was run for roughly 6 to 12 cycles. Tagging of each cDNA molecule was performed by a template-switch adaptor with 12 random nucleotides. TCRdb fed the 5' RACE reads into MiXCR, producing one record per CDR3 protein. The table includes about 670,000 distinct CDR3 sequences, approximately 40% detected once. The CDR3 covers 15 residues. Germline CDR1 and CDR2: LGHDT and YNNKEL (reference sequence). Trimming removed 4 bases from V and 4 bases from J, with 16 bases in between. Each sample gave at least 6.5 million isolated PBMCs. Total RNA extracted from each sample amounted to at least 6 micrograms.

The chain is built from TRBV3-1 and TRBJ1-2; a weak D match, TRBD1 (5 bases). This sequence was found in a man at least 80 years old in good health. Sequencing was carried out using blood. The CDR3 nucleotides are TGTGCCAGCAGCCGCCAGGGTTCCGCCTTCTATGGCTACACCTTC. Its translation: CASSRQGSAFYGYTF.